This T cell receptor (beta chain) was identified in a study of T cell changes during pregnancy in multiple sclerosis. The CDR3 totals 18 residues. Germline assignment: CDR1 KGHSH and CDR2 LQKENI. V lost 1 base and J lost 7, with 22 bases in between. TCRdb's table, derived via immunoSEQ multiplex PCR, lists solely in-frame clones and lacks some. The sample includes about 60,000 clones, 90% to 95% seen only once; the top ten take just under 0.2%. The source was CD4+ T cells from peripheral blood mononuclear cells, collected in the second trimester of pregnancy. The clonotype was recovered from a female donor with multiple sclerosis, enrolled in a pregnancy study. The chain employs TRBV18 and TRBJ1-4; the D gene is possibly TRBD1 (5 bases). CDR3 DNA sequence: TGTGCCAGCTCACCACTCCAGGGCGGAAGAACATGGGGTGAAAAACTGTTTTTT. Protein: CASSPLQGGRTWGEKLFF.